Listed below are T cell receptor beta chains from one sample, sequenced in a study of blood T cell repertoires in COVID-19. Using immunoSEQ multiplex PCR, the repertoire was profiled, and TCRdb retains in-frame clones only, with some absent. The profile shows 100,000 to 120,000 clones, 90% of them singletons. Input material: peripheral blood. Receptors were obtained from a woman between 50 and 59 years old with acute or convalescent COVID-19. Both conserved end residues are part of each CDR3. The D gene is left open where the match is weak. The size of a clone is reported for some rows only, either as once, few or many, or as a class for expanded clones.

J gene | clone size | V gene | D gene | CDR3 protein | CDR3 DNA
TRBJ1-5 | . | TRBV6-1 | . | CASSDGQGFNQPQHF | TGTGCCAGCAGTGATGGTCAGGGTTTCAATCAGCCCCAGCATTTT
TRBJ2-1 | . | TRBV7-3 | . | CASSLISSGYNEQFF | TGTGCCAGCAGCTTAATATCCAGCGGTTACAATGAGCAGTTCTTC
TRBJ2-4 | . | TRBV27 | TRBD1 | CASGDRKNIQYF | TGTGCCAGCGGGGACAGAAAAAACATTCAGTACTTC
TRBJ1-5 | . | TRBV4-1 | . | CASSPVDSYNQPQHF | TGCGCCAGCAGCCCCGTAGACAGCTACAATCAGCCCCAGCATTTT
TRBJ1-6 | . | TRBV6-5 | . | CASSQGHLYNSPLHF | TGTGCCAGCAGTCAGGGCCACTTATATAATTCACCCCTCCACTTT
TRBJ2-2 | . | TRBV28 | TRBD2 | CASSLFYWTSGRRNTGELFF | TGTGCCAGCAGTTTATTCTATTGGACTAGCGGGAGGAGGAACACCGGGGAGCTGTTTTTT
TRBJ1-1 | many | TRBV12-3/TRBV12-4 | . | CASSSLLRTEAFF | TGTGCCAGCAGCAGTCTTCTTCGAACTGAAGCTTTCTTT
TRBJ2-3 | . | TRBV7-3 | TRBD1 | CASSLSGQGGVDTQYF | TGTGCCAGCAGCTTATCGGGACAGGGCGGGGTAGATACGCAGTATTTT
TRBJ2-2 | . | TRBV11-2 | TRBD2 | CASSLTSGSPGELFF | TGTGCCAGCAGCTTAACTAGCGGGAGCCCCGGGGAGCTGTTTTTT
TRBJ2-7 | . | TRBV5-4 | . | CASSLEQGINEQYF | TGTGCCAGCAGCTTGGAACAGGGTATCAACGAGCAGTACTTC
TRBJ2-7 | . | TRBV27 | TRBD1 | CASSLTGPNYEQYF | TGTGCCAGCAGTTTGACAGGGCCCAACTACGAGCAGTACTTC
TRBJ1-1 | . | TRBV2 | . | CATTRQVTNTEAFF | TGTGCCACCACAAGACAGGTCACGAACACTGAAGCTTTCTTT
TRBJ2-1 | . | TRBV6-5 | TRBD2 | CASSNSGGAIEQFF | TGTGCCAGCAGCAATAGCGGGGGGGCCATTGAGCAGTTCTTC
TRBJ2-3 | . | TRBV7-6 | . | CASSPALSGTDTQYF | TGTGCCAGCAGCCCCGCCCTCAGTGGCACAGATACGCAGTATTTT
TRBJ1-5 | . | TRBV14 | . | CASSQDLDRTKRDSNQPQHF | TGTGCCAGCAGCCAAGATCTTGACAGGACGAAGCGAGATAGCAATCAGCCCCAGCATTTT
TRBJ2-7 | . | TRBV13 | . | CASSFREINYEQYF | TGTGCCAGCAGCTTTCGGGAGATCAACTACGAGCAGTACTTC
TRBJ2-3 | . | TRBV12-5 | . | CASGTGYTDTQYF | TGTGCTAGTGGTACAGGGTACACAGATACGCAGTATTTT
TRBJ2-7 | . | TRBV7-2 | . | CASSLNTGYEQYF | TGTGCCAGCAGCTTAAATACAGGCTACGAGCAGTACTTC
TRBJ1-5 | . | TRBV3-1/TRBV3-2 | . | CASSPSGNQPQHF | TGTGCCAGCAGCCCCTCAGGCAATCAGCCCCAGCATTTT
TRBJ2-2 | . | TRBV11-2 | . | CASSLKSTGELFF | TGTGCCAGCAGCTTAAAGAGCACCGGGGAGCTGTTTTTT
TRBJ2-7 | . | TRBV11-2 | TRBD1 | CASSFPRGDRKQYEQYF | TGTGCCAGCAGCTTCCCCCGAGGGGACAGGAAGCAGTACGAGCAGTACTTC
TRBJ2-5 | . | TRBV24-1 | TRBD1 | CATSLGGTGSETQYF | TGTGCCACCAGCCTAGGGGGGACAGGGTCGGAGACCCAGTACTTC
TRBJ1-6 | . | TRBV20-1 | TRBD1 | CSASGYERDRGPSSYNSPLHF | TGCAGTGCTAGTGGGTACGAACGGGACAGGGGCCCTAGCTCCTATAATTCACCCCTCCACTTT
TRBJ2-4 | . | TRBV18 | TRBD1 | CASSPFQDRAVGNF | TGTGCCAGCTCACCATTCCAGGACAGGGCCGTGGGGAACTTC
TRBJ2-7 | . | TRBV7-9 | . | CASSLDLRNYEQYF | TGTGCCAGCAGCTTAGATCTGAGGAACTACGAGCAGTACTTC
TRBJ2-2 | . | TRBV11-3 | TRBD1 | CASSPGTGNTGELFF | TGTGCCAGCAGCCCCGGGACAGGAAACACCGGGGAGCTGTTTTTT
TRBJ1-6 | . | TRBV7-2 | . | CASSPRALNSPLHF | TGTGCCAGCAGCCCGAGGGCGTTAAATTCACCCCTCCACTTT
TRBJ2-7 | once | TRBV2 | TRBD2 | CASSSSGRIEGEQYF | TGTGCCAGCAGCTCGAGCGGGAGAATCGAAGGCGAGCAGTACTTC
TRBJ2-5 | once | TRBV5-6 | . | CASSLAAGRETQYF | TGTGCCAGCAGCTTGGCCGCAGGGAGGGAGACCCAGTACTTC
TRBJ2-1 | . | TRBV4-2 | TRBD2 | CASSPRSGGSYNEQFF | TGTGCCAGCAGCCCCAGGAGCGGGGGCTCCTACAATGAGCAGTTCTTC
TRBJ1-2 | . | TRBV28 | . | CASTNRDYGYTF | TGTGCCAGCACGAACAGGGACTATGGCTACACCTTC
TRBJ2-1 | . | TRBV11-2 | . | CASSLGAVVSEQFF | TGTGCCAGCAGCTTAGGTGCGGTGGTTAGTGAGCAGTTCTTC
TRBJ1-4 | . | TRBV7-2 | . | CASSQGSLNEKLFF | TGTGCCAGCAGCCAAGGGAGCCTTAATGAAAAACTGTTTTTT
TRBJ2-1 | . | TRBV5-4 | . | CASSLSGDNLYNEQFF | TGTGCCAGCAGCTTATCCGGGGACAACCTCTACAATGAGCAGTTCTTC
TRBJ2-7 | once | TRBV3-1/TRBV3-2 | . | CASSHGSHYEQYF | TGTGCCAGCAGCCACGGTTCTCACTACGAGCAGTACTTC
TRBJ1-2 | . | TRBV11-2 | . | CASSFGGFDGYTF | TGTGCCAGCAGCTTCGGGGGTTTTGATGGCTACACCTTC
TRBJ2-1 | . | TRBV5-4 | TRBD2 | CASSAGRGGRYNEQFF | TGTGCCAGCAGCGCCGGCCGCGGGGGGCGGTACAATGAGCAGTTCTTC
TRBJ1-5 | few | TRBV12-1 | . | CASSFCGHNQPQHF | TGTGCCAGCAGCTTTTGCGGCCACAATCAGCCCCAGCATTTT
TRBJ2-1 | . | TRBV7-9 | TRBD2 | CASSPRLAGAWDEQFF | TGTGCCAGCAGCCCGAGACTAGCGGGGGCGTGGGATGAGCAGTTCTTC
TRBJ2-2 | . | TRBV5-1 | TRBD2 | CASSPGLAGGPNTGELFF | TGCGCCAGCAGCCCGGGACTAGCGGGGGGACCGAACACCGGGGAGCTGTTTTTT
TRBJ1-6 | . | TRBV2 | TRBD1 | CASTGGGYSPLHF | TGTGCCAGTACAGGGGGAGGTTATTCACCCCTCCACTTT
TRBJ2-7 | . | TRBV27 | . | CASSLSGGITYEQYF | TGTGCCAGCAGTTTAAGTGGCGGCATAACCTACGAGCAGTACTTC